Listed below are T cell receptor beta chains from one sample, sequenced in a study of shared clonotypes between healthy human individuals. Produced via immunoSEQ multiplex PCR; TCRdb's table is partial and in-frame only. The sample has around 600,000 clones; less than 98% are singletons. Sequencing used naive CD4+ T cells sorted from blood. These receptors were collected from a woman aged 25 to 39 in good health. Both conserved end residues are part of each CDR3.

v_call: TRBV19; cdr3_aa: CASSIITGYEKLFF
v_call: TRBV6-5; cdr3_aa: CASSYSTVGPQETQYF
v_call: TRBV19; cdr3_aa: CASSANTGDGNYGYTF
v_call: TRBV5-1; cdr3_aa: CASSLASISEAFF
v_call: TRBV28; cdr3_aa: CASTPGGASTEAFF
v_call: TRBV30; cdr3_aa: CAWNVRGFTEAFF
v_call: TRBV7-8; cdr3_aa: CASSLAAVAGDIEQYF
v_call: TRBV6-4; cdr3_aa: CASRPDGAWDTQYF
v_call: TRBV2; cdr3_aa: CASRASGTHEQYF
v_call: TRBV28; cdr3_aa: CASRLAGGADTQYF
v_call: TRBV29-1; cdr3_aa: CSVDWTDLGGEQYF
v_call: TRBV5-1; cdr3_aa: CASSPAVVGGSYNEQFF
v_call: TRBV10-3; cdr3_aa: CAISPPGQGYEQYF
v_call: TRBV7-2; cdr3_aa: CASSLAGTGRADTQYF
v_call: TRBV19; cdr3_aa: CASSPLAGPLEQYF
v_call: TRBV30; cdr3_aa: CAWSLAGGIYEQYF
v_call: TRBV27; cdr3_aa: CASSPRTLVGYEQYF
v_call: TRBV27; cdr3_aa: CASSGRGTQETQYF
v_call: TRBV11-2; cdr3_aa: CASSLDQWAEAFF
v_call: TRBV19; cdr3_aa: CASSNGPAGFF
v_call: TRBV5-1; cdr3_aa: CASSYGTSGDYEQYF
v_call: TRBV5-1; cdr3_aa: CASSLALRDPYEQYF
v_call: TRBV27; cdr3_aa: CASRPTGARNTEAFF
v_call: TRBV7-8; cdr3_aa: CASRRLAGAYNEQFF
v_call: TRBV28; cdr3_aa: CASSSLSAGDYEQYF
v_call: TRBV28; cdr3_aa: CASSFPNLIDRGEYNEQFF
v_call: TRBV6-1; cdr3_aa: CASSATGNNNEQFF
v_call: TRBV2; cdr3_aa: CASSNWGGGRRSYEQYF
v_call: TRBV6-1; cdr3_aa: CASSPRGLGEKLFF
v_call: TRBV5-1; cdr3_aa: CASSFGDRRLQETQYF
v_call: TRBV6-5; cdr3_aa: CASSYSEGTTFF
v_call: TRBV29-1; cdr3_aa: CSVASGSGTGELFF
v_call: TRBV5-1; cdr3_aa: CASSLPLQGALNEQFF
v_call: TRBV19; cdr3_aa: CASSPRPRPEAFF
v_call: TRBV5-1; cdr3_aa: CASSLEGAGWYEQYF
v_call: TRBV28; cdr3_aa: CASSSRRGDYNEQFF
v_call: TRBV6-1; cdr3_aa: CASSGGRQTAKNIQYF
v_call: TRBV5-4; cdr3_aa: CASSGAGTANYGYTF
v_call: TRBV30; cdr3_aa: CAWSVLSGNTIYF
v_call: TRBV4-1; cdr3_aa: CASSGQENQPQHF
v_call: TRBV7-8; cdr3_aa: CASSPDRNNQPQHF
v_call: TRBV11-2; cdr3_aa: CASSLDGGGFEQYF
v_call: TRBV27; cdr3_aa: CASSSLDGAGGELFF
v_call: TRBV27; cdr3_aa: CASRGQGRGETQYF
v_call: TRBV27; cdr3_aa: CASSHPGQAHNEQFF
v_call: TRBV4-2; cdr3_aa: CASSHSAVTRILEQYF
v_call: TRBV27; cdr3_aa: CASSSEQGARAEAFF
v_call: TRBV27; cdr3_aa: CASSPRQGAAGYTF